This T cell receptor (beta chain) was sequenced during a study of response to subunit inactivated influenza vaccine (dated by TCRdb to the late 2010s). Regarding the research as a whole: To follow how T cells responded to a trivalent subunit inactivated influenza vaccine, the researchers relied on deep quantitative profiling of the T cell receptor repertoire.

The intended sense of this specimen's time point label: approximately 45 days after influenza vaccine administration. Paper-wide results and their limitations: It was suggested by the authors that each seasonal influenza vaccination may recruit only a limited number of new T cells.

The library relied on RT-PCR. Reads for this sample came from an Illumina HiSeq 2500. TCRdb handled the public reads itself, with Q25 trimming in fastp and clone calling in MiXCR, and kept productive beta chains. Rows are combined by CDR3 protein, so each entry shows the most common genes and DNA. The sample table holds over 400,000 distinct CDR3 sequences, of which about an eighth were seen once. Of the sample, about an eighth falls within the top ten clones. V was cut back by 5 bases and J by 2 bases, leaving a gap of 10 bases between them. In the germline V gene, CDR1 corresponds to MNHEY and CDR2 to SVGAGI. CDR3 length: 14 amino acids, cysteine to phenylalanine. Only the CDR3 DNA is retained, 42 bases long and in frame from the first base. There are a few counts of this clonotype. Its specific antigen is unknown. The record has no base qualities; no much larger clone is one base away.

This sample comprised PBMCs from blood, obtained roughly 6 weeks after vaccination. The origin of this receptor is a man in his fifties or sixties who received an inactivated influenza vaccine. Donor details come from another sample of the same person, matched by shared clones. The rearrangement combines TRBV6-5 with TRBJ2-1, with a tentative D gene TRBD2 over 6 matching bases. The sequence in DNA is TGTGCCAGCAGTACACGACTAGCCTACAATGAGCAGTTCTTC. Its protein reads: CASSTRLAYNEQFF.